Following are 7 T cell receptor beta chains from one sample sequenced in a study of regulatory T cells in long-lasting Graves disease. Construction of TCR beta libraries relied on iRepertoire HTBI primers and on Arm-PCR targeting CDR3 regions. TCRdb reanalysed the multiplex PCR reads using MiXCR and keeps one entry per CDR3 protein. Of fewer than 500,000 distinct CDR3 sequences in the sample, 16% were seen once. Sample time point: newly diagnosed GD, antithyroid drugs for less than 3 months. PBMCs provided the RNA from which the TCR library was made. Separately, the same data were catalogued under a study of T cells in Graves' hyperthyroidism and ophthalmopathy.

Material: peripheral blood mononuclear cells (PBMCs), obtained at new diagnosis, from a patient treated with antithyroid drugs. These TCRs come from a man aged 35 to 55 with Graves disease.

This clonotype was counted many times. The chain recombines TRBV30 with TRBJ1-1; D is uncertain. Trimming cost V 0 bases and J 4 bases, with 9 bases left between them. The CDR3 consists of 13 residues. Germline CDR1 is GTSNPN and CDR2 is SVGIG (reference sequence). The CDR3 DNA is TGTGCCTGGAGTGTAGCAGTTACCACTGAAGCTTTCTTT. Translation: CAWSVAVTTEAFF.

This clonotype occurred many times. The rearrangement links TRBV2 to TRBJ2-7, with D perhaps being TRBD1 or TRBD2 (7 bases each). In germline, CDR1 is SNHLY, CDR2 FYNNEI. CDR3 length: 12 amino acids. V shed 8 bases and J shed 3 bases, with 11 bases lying between them. The CDR3 DNA sequence: TGTGCCAGCCAGGGGGGGAGCTACGAGCAGTACTTC. Translation gives CASQGGSYEQYF.

This clonotype was recorded a few times. The genes are TRBV28 and TRBJ2-7, with D possibly being TRBD1 or TRBD2 (7 bases each). Per germline, CDR1 MDHEN and CDR2 SYDVKM. There are 11 residues in the CDR3. V gave up 4 bases and J gave up 12 bases, with 13 bases separating them. CDR3 in amino acids: CASSSRGRGYF. For the CDR3, the DNA is TGTGCCAGCAGTTCCAGGGGGAGGGGGTACTTC.

In this sample, this clonotype turned up a few times. The CDR3: CASNPGLAALEQYF. The CDR3 nucleotides are TGCGCCAGCAACCCGGGACTAGCGGCGTTGGAGCAGTACTTC. The genes are TRBV5-1 and TRBJ2-7; 11 bases are a match to TRBD2. The CDR3 consists of 14 residues. Looked up from germline, CDR1 is SGHRS and CDR2 is YFSETQ. Trimming removed 6 bases from V and 7 bases from J; junction bases left unmatched: 9.

In its sample, this clonotype was seen a few times. The chain carries TRBV24-1 and TRBJ1-1; 12 nucleotides match TRBD1. CDR1 KGHDR and CDR2 SFDVKD come from the germline V gene. V gave up 2 bases and J gave up 3 bases; unmatched junction bases: 3. CDR3 length: 16 residues. In DNA form, the CDR3 reads TGTGCCACCAGTGATTCGGGACAGGGGGCTTACACTGAAGCTTTCTTT. As protein: CATSDSGQGAYTEAFF.

The chain carries TRBV14 and TRBJ2-7, with D possibly being TRBD1 (7 bases). V lost 5 bases and J 6 bases, leaving 14 bases between the germline ends. The CDR3 is made up of 13 amino acids. Germline V gene lookup returns CDR1 SGHDN and CDR2 FVKESK. The CDR3 protein is CASSFQGGSEQYF. The CDR3 nucleotides are TGTGCCAGCAGCTTTCAGGGGGGCTCCGAGCAGTACTTC.

This clonotype was seen repeatedly, ten times or more. The chain links TRBV29-1 to TRBJ2-7; TRBD1 or TRBD2 may be the D gene (7 bases each). Germline loops: CDR1 SQVTM, CDR2 ANQGSEA. Trimming pared 3 bases from V and 3 bases from J, leaving 12 bases between. The CDR3 extends over 13 amino acids. As DNA, the CDR3 is TGCAGCGTTGACGGGGGGACAGACTACGAGCAGTACTTC. Translated: CSVDGGTDYEQYF.